This T cell receptor beta chain was observed in a study of T-cell reconstitution after alpha-beta-depleted transplantation in children. The table lists this clonotype with a few counts. Its specificity is not known. V gave up 5 bases and J gave up 0 bases, with 12 bases separating them. The CDR3 is 15 amino acids. Germline V CDR1 and CDR2: SGHKS, YYEKEE (reference sequence). Preparing the TCRbeta library involved the use of unique molecular identifiers. TCRdb analysed the PCR reads with MiXCR anew, one entry per CDR3 protein. The sample consists of fewer than 250,000 distinct CDR3 sequences, roughly a sixth of them appearing once. Findings and limits, study-wide: Day-60 TCRbeta diversity that was high in some patients was derived from surviving recipient T cells and thymic progenitors.

The chain is built from TRBV5-5 and TRBJ1-5; D ambiguous. The clonotype comes from a male patient under 10 years old who had a stem cell transplant for acute lymphoblastic leukemia, so the T cells may come from the graft donor. The sample consisted of PBMCs, mostly from graft donor cells, taken 360 days after TCRalphabeta/CD19-depleted stem cell transplant. Written as DNA, the CDR3 is TGTGCCAGCAGACTTGGCGGACGTAGCAATCAGCCCCAGCATTTT. It codes for CASRLGGRSNQPQHF.